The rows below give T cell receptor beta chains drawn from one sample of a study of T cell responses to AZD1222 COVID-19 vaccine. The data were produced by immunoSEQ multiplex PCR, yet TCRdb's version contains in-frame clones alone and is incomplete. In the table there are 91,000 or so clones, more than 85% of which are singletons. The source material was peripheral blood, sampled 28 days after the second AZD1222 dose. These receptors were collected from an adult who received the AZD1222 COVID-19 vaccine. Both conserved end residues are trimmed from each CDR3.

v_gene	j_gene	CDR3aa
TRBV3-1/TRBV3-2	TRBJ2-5	ASSQDATSGGKQETQY
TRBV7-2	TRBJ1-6	ASSLSSSYNSPLH
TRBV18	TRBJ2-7	ASSPGHPTYEQY
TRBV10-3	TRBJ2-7	AISDHGGARSEQY
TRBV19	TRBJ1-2	ASSIAQVNYGYT
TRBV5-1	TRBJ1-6	ASSIRDSGSPLH
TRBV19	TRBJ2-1	ASSIRSSGYNEQF
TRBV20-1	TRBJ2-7	SAETDYEQY
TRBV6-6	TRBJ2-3	ASSSGLAVGTDTQY
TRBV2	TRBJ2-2	ASTGTSGGARTGELF
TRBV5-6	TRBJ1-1	ASRTSQGRLMNTEAF
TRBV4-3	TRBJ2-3	ASSPAPPDTQY
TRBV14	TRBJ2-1	ASSQGGQAYNEQF
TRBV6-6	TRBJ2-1	ASNLAGGYNEQF
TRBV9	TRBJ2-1	ASSVASGQIHNEQF
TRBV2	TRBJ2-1	ASSEFSGGFEGIEQF
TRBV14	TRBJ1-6	ASSQELPGYNSPLH
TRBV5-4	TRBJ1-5	ASSLPNQPQH
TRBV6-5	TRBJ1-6	ASSLQGARSPLH
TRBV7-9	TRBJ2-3	ASSWMMTGRDTDTQY
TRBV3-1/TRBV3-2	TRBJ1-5	ASSPQRGPQH
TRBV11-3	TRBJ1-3	ARNQQGAGNTIY
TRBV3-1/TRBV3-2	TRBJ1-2	ASSLGTGGGYT
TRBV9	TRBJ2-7	ASSPGQGVEQY
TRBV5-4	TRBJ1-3	ASSPGQVDTIY
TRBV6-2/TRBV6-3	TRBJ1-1	ASSYGKNTEAF
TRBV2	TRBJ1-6	ASSSPGGRSPLH
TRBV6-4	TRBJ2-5	ASSGQGVLGETQY
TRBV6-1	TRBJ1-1	ASSELVNTEAF